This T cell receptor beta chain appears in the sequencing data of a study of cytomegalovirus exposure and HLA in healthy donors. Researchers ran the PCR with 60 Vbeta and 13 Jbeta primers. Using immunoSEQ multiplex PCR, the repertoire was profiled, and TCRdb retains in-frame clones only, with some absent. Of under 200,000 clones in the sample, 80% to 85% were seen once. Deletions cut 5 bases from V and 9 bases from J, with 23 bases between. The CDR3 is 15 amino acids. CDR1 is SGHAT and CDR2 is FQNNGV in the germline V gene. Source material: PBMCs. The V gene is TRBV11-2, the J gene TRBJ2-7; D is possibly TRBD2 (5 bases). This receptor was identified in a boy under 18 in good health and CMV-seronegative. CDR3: CASSPISRVRRGQYF. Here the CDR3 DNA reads TGTGCCAGCAGCCCTATTTCGAGGGTTAGGAGAGGGCAGTACTTC.